Detailed here is one TCR beta chain. This CDR3 contains 15 residues. The trim removed 1 base at V and 3 bases at J, leaving 1 base unmatched. From germline, CDR1 is MNHEY and CDR2 SVGAGI. The data originate from a study of blood T cell repertoires in COVID-19. Repertoires were generated with immunoSEQ multiplex PCR, while TCRdb's copy carries only in-frame clones and drops some. The data hold about 33,000 clones, with approximately 82% observed a single time. The gene calls are TRBV6-5 and TRBJ2-2; 8 bases map to TRBD2. This sequence was found in a human donor in a cohort sampled during active COVID-19. The sequencing sample was made of peripheral blood. Here the CDR3 DNA reads TGTGCCAGCAGTTACTTCGGGGGGGACACCGGGGAGCTGTTTTTT. This translates into CASSYFGGDTGELFF.